What follows are 6 T cell receptor beta chains derived from one specimen sequenced in a study of OX40 agonist ivuxolimab in advanced cancers. The table came from immunoSEQ multiplex PCR; TCRdb's copy has only in-frame clones and leaves some out. The sample lists roughly 64,000 clones; roughly 82% were seen once. Sequencing was performed on CD4+ or CD8+ T cells sorted from blood, taken in a trial of the OX40 agonist ivuxolimab. The receptor source for this set is an adult with an advanced solid tumor such as melanoma, head and neck, liver or kidney cancer.

The chain is built from TRBV10-3 and TRBJ1-4, with 7 bases lining up with TRBD1. CDR1 ENHRY and CDR2 SYGVKD come from the germline V gene. Trimming took 6 bases from V and 1 from J; bases not matched to a gene: 2. The length of the CDR3 is 14 residues. This CDR3 reads CAISQGVTNEKLFF. The CDR3 region has the DNA TGTGCCATCAGCCAGGGGGTAACTAATGAAAAACTGTTTTTT.

This clone was detected only a few times. The chain joins TRBV27 to TRBJ2-5; 8 bases are shared with TRBD1. Germline lookup yields CDR1 MNHEY and CDR2 SMNVEV (reference sequence). The length of the CDR3 is 14 residues. The V gene end was trimmed by 7 bases and the J gene end by 1 base; junction bases not matched to a gene: 5. CDR3 loop: CASNRQGPQETQYF. As DNA, the CDR3 is TGTGCCAGCAACCGACAGGGGCCCCAAGAGACCCAGTACTTC.

The genes are TRBV28 and TRBJ1-6, with D unclear. CDR1 MDHEN and CDR2 SYDVKM come from the germline V gene. Trimming removed 5 bases at V and 7 bases at J, with 6 bases between. The CDR3 loop spans 12 amino acids. CDR3 residues: CASSHGNSPLHF. For the CDR3, the DNA is TGTGCCAGCAGTCACGGGAATTCACCCCTCCACTTT.

CDR3 sequence: CASSGGFRETQYF. CDR3 bases: TGTGCCAGCAGCGGTGGTTTCCGAGAGACCCAGTACTTC. The chain combines TRBV7-8 with TRBJ2-5, with no clear D. Germline loops: CDR1 SGHVS, CDR2 FQNEAQ. The V end was cut by 5 bases, the J end by 4 bases, with 11 bases between. CDR3 length: 13 amino acids.

This chain uses TRBV11-3 with TRBJ2-7; tentative D call: TRBD2 (6 bases). The germline gives CDR1 SGHNT, CDR2 YENEEA. This CDR3 comprises 15 residues. The V gene lost 3 bases and the J gene lost 2 bases, with 14 bases spanning the gap. CDR3 residues: CASSLDGGLAYEQYF. Written as DNA, the CDR3 is TGTGCCAGCAGCTTGGACGGGGGACTTGCCTACGAGCAGTACTTC. Filled out from reference TRBV11-3 and TRBJ2-7, the complete variable domain reads EAGVVQSPRYKIIEKKQPVAFWCNPISGHNTLYWYLQNLGQGPELLIRYENEEAVDDSQLPKDRFSAERLKGVDSTLKIQPAELGDSAVYLCASSLDGGLAYEQYFGPGTRLTVT.

The CDR3 DNA sequence: TGCGCCAGCAGCCCGACAGGGGGCGCCTATAATTCACCCCTCCACTTT. Translated, it gives CASSPTGGAYNSPLHF. V gene TRBV4-1 combines with J gene TRBJ1-6; 10 bases are shared with TRBD1. CDR3 length equals 16 residues. The V gene end was trimmed by 4 bases and the J gene end by 2 bases; junction bases not matched to a gene: 2. Per germline, CDR1 MGHRA and CDR2 YSYEKL.